Here is one T cell receptor (beta chain) with its context. The antigen is not known. These data are taken from a study of T cells after yellow fever vaccination. Study-level background: Preparation of fractions with low cell numbers was performed using SMART-Seq v4 Ultra Low Input. Overall study results and limits: Booster sampling recovered most clones from primary vaccination (roughly 97% CD4, roughly 90% CD8). Although the secondary response was weaker, it peaked faster, at day 5 versus 15. Shared CD4/CD8 clonotypes were a small share, likely from convergent recombination.

The germline V and J ends were trimmed by 1 base and 9 bases, with 10 bases remaining between them. The CDR3 runs 13 residues. Looked up from germline, CDR1 is SGHTA and CDR2 is FQGTGA. TCRdb redid the calling of the 5' RACE reads with MiXCR, one entry per CDR3 protein. Here the sample spans around 590,000 distinct CDR3 sequences, approximately 13% being singletons. This specimen consisted of PBMCs, obtained on the day of the yellow fever booster vaccination. This TCR was sampled from a man aged 30-40 years who received the YFV17D yellow fever vaccine. This chain links TRBV7-3 with TRBJ2-1; D remains ambiguous. CDR3 sequence: CASSLIEWGEQFF. CDR3 bases: TGTGCCAGCAGCTTAATAGAGTGGGGTGAGCAGTTCTTC.